The entry that follows covers one TCR beta chain sequence. The target antigen is unknown. This sample is drawn from a study of cytomegalovirus exposure and HLA in healthy donors. PCR primers comprised 60 Vbeta and 13 Jbeta primers. Repertoires were generated with immunoSEQ multiplex PCR, while TCRdb's copy carries only in-frame clones and drops some. The table has 210,000 or so clones, roughly 81% seen once. The V gene's germline CDR1 is SGHVS and CDR2 FQNEAQ. The CDR3 consists of 17 residues. V was cut by 5 bases and J by 2 bases, with 19 bases left in between. Study-wide points: Later analysis identified a missense DCLRE1C variant that was linked to TCR beta V- and J-gene trimming. Sequences of the TCR beta chain were said to predict the HLA-A and HLA-B alleles of most subjects accurately.

The chain uses TRBV7-8 and TRBJ1-3; tentative D call: TRBD1 (6 bases). The TCR was taken from a woman aged 25 to 39 in good health and CMV-seropositive. Sequenced sample: PBMCs. CDR3 in amino acids: CASSQTGLSGAGNTIYF. CDR3 coding DNA: TGTGCCAGCAGCCAGACGGGTTTATCAGGGGCTGGAAACACCATATATTTT.